The entry below gives a single T cell receptor (beta chain) sequence along with its context. Molecular barcoding with unique molecular identifiers was used for the TCRbeta library. TCRdb ran MiXCR on the PCR reads and lists one entry per CDR3 protein. The sample carries a few hundred thousand distinct CDR3 sequences, around 13% recorded once. This entry belongs to a study of T-cell reconstitution after alpha-beta-depleted transplantation in children. The sample here was PBMCs, mostly from graft donor cells, taken 360 days after TCRalphabeta/CD19-depleted stem cell transplant. This clonotype originated in a male patient between 10 and 17 years old who had a stem cell transplant for acute myeloid leukemia, so the T cells may come from the graft donor.

CDR3 sequence (DNA): TGTGCCAGCCGACGGGACCCATTGTACGAGCAGTACTTC. As protein: CASRRDPLYEQYF. V is TRBV28 and J is TRBJ2-7; D may match TRBD1 or TRBD2 (5 bases each). Germline CDR1 MDHEN, CDR2 SYDVKM. The V end was cut by 8 bases, the J end by 4 bases, with 15 bases between. This CDR3 contains 13 residues.